The entry below gives a single TCR beta chain sequence along with its context. Germline V CDR1 and CDR2: SGHVS, FQNEAQ. This CDR3 is 15 amino acids long. These data belong to a study of CXCR3-negative and CXCR3-positive naive CD8 T cells. Through 5' RACE with UMI labels, the TRB cDNA libraries were prepared. TCRdb derives one entry per CDR3 protein from the 5' RACE reads, leaving out DNA. Found here are about 40,000 distinct CDR3 sequences; the top ten clones hold approximately 1.9%. The TCR originated in a human donor in good health. Some clones in this sample may be carry-over from other donors' samples. The J gene is TRBJ1-1, the V gene TRBV7-8; the TRBD1 assignment by TCRdb is unverifiable without DNA. The sample was naive CXCR3- CD8+ T cells from blood. Subset reported: CD45RO-CCR7+CD27+CD95- naive CD8+ T cells lacking CXCR3 (TNR3-). This CDR3 reads CASSLVERAQPEAFF.